The sequence of this T cell receptor (beta chain) was determined in a study of T cell responses to AZD1222 COVID-19 vaccine. TCRdb's copy holds only in-frame clones and misses some; the assay was immunoSEQ multiplex PCR. This sample has about 130,000 clones, with 90% to 95% found just once. Per germline, CDR1 WSHSY and CDR2 SAAADI. V lost 6 bases, J lost 6 bases, and 8 bases stayed unmatched. The CDR3 has 16 residues. Concerning this clone itself: Antigen: not known.

Study outcomes and limitations: Repertoire samples came only from after the peak T cell response.

The genes are TRBV10-2 and TRBJ2-3, with 14 bases matching TRBD2. The material was peripheral blood, obtained on day 0 of AZD1222 vaccination. The receptor's source is an adult in good health. The CDR3 spells CASRRGLAGGEDTQYF. The DNA of the CDR3 is TGCGCCAGCAGGCGTGGACTAGCGGGAGGAGAGGATACGCAGTATTTT.